The clone carrying this T cell receptor beta chain was recorded only once. Germline V lookup: CDR1 LNHNV, CDR2 YYDKDF (reference sequence). The CDR3 spans 13 residues. Deletions cut 5 bases from V and 6 bases from J, with 10 bases between. This record comes from a study of T cell changes during pregnancy in multiple sclerosis. Sequencing used immunoSEQ multiplex PCR; TCRdb keeps in-frame clones, though not all of them. The sample gives more than 45,000 clones, 85% to 95% of which show up once; over 0.85% is in the top ten. The material was CD4+ T cells from peripheral blood mononuclear cells, obtained in the second trimester of pregnancy. The receptor was derived from a female donor in good health, enrolled as a control in a pregnancy study. The chain combines TRBV15 with TRBJ2-2; D gene ambiguous. CDR3 DNA sequence: TGTGCCACCAGCGGCGGAAAGTCCGGGGAGCTGTTTTTT. This encodes CATSGGKSGELFF. Using reference TRBV15 and TRBJ2-2 for the parts outside the CDR3, the full variable domain is DAMVIQNPRYQVTQFGKPVTLSCSQTLNHNVMYWYQQKSSQAPKLLFHYYDKDFNNEADTPDNFQSRRPNTSFCFLDIRSPGLGDTAMYLCATSGGKSGELFFGEGSRLTVL.